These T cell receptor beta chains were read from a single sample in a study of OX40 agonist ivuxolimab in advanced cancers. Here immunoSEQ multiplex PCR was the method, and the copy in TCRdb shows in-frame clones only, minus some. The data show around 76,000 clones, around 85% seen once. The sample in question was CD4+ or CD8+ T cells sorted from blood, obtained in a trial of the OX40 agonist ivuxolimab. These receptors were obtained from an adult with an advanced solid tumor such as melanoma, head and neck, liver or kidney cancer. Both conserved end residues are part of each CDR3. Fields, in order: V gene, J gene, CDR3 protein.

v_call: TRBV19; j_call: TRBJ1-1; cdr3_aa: CASSIPTNTEAFF
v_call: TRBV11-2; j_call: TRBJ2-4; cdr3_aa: CASSFTHQGDIQYF
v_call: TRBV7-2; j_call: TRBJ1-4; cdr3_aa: CASSLQAGVPNEKLFF
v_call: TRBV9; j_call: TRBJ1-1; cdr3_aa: CASSLGTGDTEAFF
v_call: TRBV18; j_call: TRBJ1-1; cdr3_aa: CASSPQGSGMNTEAFF
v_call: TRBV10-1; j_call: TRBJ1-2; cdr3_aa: CASSRIPGQGDYGYTF
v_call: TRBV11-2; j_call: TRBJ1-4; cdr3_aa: CASSLVRRGGQGEKLFF
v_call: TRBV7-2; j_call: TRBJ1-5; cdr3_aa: CASSFQGLQPQHF
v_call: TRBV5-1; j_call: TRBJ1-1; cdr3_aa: CASSVLREMNTEAFF
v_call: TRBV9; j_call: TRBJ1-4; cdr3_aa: CASSPGTAATNEKLFF
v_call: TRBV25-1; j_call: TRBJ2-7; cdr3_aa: CASSGDTYEQYF
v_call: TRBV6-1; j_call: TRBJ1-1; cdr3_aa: CASSEGTQRGTEAFF
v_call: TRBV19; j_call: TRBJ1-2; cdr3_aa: CASARTEYGYTF
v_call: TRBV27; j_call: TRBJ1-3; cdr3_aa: CASSKGGSGGTIYF
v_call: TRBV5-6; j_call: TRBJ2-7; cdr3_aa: CASSLGTGGWYEQYF
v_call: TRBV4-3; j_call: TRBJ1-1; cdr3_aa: CASSQDRDREKYF
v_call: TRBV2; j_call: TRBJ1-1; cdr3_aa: CASKGTGRGTEAFF
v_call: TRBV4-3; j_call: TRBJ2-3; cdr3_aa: CASSQGVGSGGASDTQYF
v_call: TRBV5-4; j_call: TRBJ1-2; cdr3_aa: CASSLVQDSYGYTF
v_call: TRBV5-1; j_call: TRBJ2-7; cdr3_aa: CASSPWGGSDEQYF
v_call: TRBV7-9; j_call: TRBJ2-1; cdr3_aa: CASSSGTGSYNEQFF
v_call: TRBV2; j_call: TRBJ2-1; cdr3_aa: CASSPSAYSYNEQFF
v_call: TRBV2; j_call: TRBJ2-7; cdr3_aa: CASSGLAGLAYEQYF
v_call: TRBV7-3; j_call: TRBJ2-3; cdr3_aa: CASSLGNREDTQYF
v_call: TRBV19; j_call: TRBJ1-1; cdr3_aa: CASSIGRGPRSTEAFF
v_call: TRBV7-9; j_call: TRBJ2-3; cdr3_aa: CASSLSPGGWDTQYF
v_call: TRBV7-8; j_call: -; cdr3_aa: CASSSRTATYEQYF
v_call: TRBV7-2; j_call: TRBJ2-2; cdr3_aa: CASSSRQGANTGELFF
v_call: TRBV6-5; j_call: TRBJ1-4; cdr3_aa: CASSYEGSLFF
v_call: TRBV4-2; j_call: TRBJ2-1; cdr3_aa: CASSQGQLNEQFF
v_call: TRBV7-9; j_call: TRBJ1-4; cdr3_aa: CASSNRGGNEKLFF
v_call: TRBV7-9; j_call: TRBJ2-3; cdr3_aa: CASSLVITDTQYF
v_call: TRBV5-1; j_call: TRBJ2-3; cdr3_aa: CASSLAPSGVLGDTQYF
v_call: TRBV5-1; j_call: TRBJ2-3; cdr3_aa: CASSLGGFGDTQYF
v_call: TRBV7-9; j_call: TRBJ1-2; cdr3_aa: CASSWERGDYGYTF
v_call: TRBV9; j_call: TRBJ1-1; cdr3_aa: CASSETGFGTEAFF
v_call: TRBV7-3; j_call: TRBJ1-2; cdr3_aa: CASSRGQGYGYTF
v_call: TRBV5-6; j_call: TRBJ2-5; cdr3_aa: CASSTGTSETQYF
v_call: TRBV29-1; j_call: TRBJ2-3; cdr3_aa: CSVEVAGGPTDTQYF
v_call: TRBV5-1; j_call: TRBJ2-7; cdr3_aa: CASSVGTFYEQYF
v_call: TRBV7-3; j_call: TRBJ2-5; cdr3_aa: CASSLSGGASETQYF
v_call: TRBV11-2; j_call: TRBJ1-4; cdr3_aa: CASSYPTGKKLFF
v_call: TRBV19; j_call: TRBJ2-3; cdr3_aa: CASSTGTGGKRTDTQYF